One and the same sample provided the 11 T cell receptor beta chains below, sequenced in a study of STAT3 mutations in large granular lymphocyte leukemia (dated by TCRdb to the late 2010s). Receptor libraries were prepared by the immunoSEQ multiplex PCR assay. The table comes from immuneACCESS by way of TCRdb, which keeps in-frame sequences with V and J called. Part of the clones is missing from these tables; in studies checked, under half for an unresolved V gene and the rest for unknown reasons. The sample has tens of thousands of clones on record, about 80% of them singletons. Together, the top ten hold approximately 31% of the sample. The paper as a whole reports these results and caveats: At least one immunodominant TCRbeta clonotype was identified in every T-LGLL patient, and multiple immunodominant subclonotypes were identified in about half of the T-LGLL patients.

For these TCRs, the target antigens are not known. The source material was peripheral blood mononuclear cells. The origin of the receptors is a woman between 50 and 59 years old with T-cell large granular lymphocyte leukemia. Some clones in this sample may be carry-over from other donors' samples. The age is the age at diagnosis.

V is TRBV13 and J is TRBJ2-7, with 7 nucleotides matching TRBD1. The CDR3 is made up of 14 amino acids. The junction had 4 bases not matched to a gene; V was cut back by 3 bases and J by 2 bases. In germline, CDR1 is PRHDT, CDR2 FYEKMQ (reference sequence). The CDR3 DNA reads TGTGCCAGCAGCTTCTACAGGGGAACCTACGAGCAGTACTTC. Protein product: CASSFYRGTYEQYF.

This clone has a handful of counts. CDR3 sequence reads: CASRLKTGELFF. CDR3 DNA sequence: TGTGCCAGCAGACTCAAGACCGGGGAGCTGTTTTTT. The chain has TRBV7-9 and TRBJ2-2; no clear D gene. The CDR3 sequence is 12 residues long. Trimming left V 6 bases short and J 5 bases short, with 7 bases between. Looked up from germline, CDR1 is SEHNR and CDR2 is FQNEAQ (reference sequence).

This clone was seen a few times. The chain joins TRBV7-9 to TRBJ1-2; maybe TRBD1 (5 bases). This CDR3 spans 15 amino acids. With 4 bases removed from V and 2 bases from J, the gap between germline ends came to 14 bases. From germline, CDR1 is SEHNR and CDR2 FQNEAQ (reference sequence). In DNA form, the CDR3 reads TGTGCCAGCAGCTCATCGGAAGGGGCAAACTATGGCTACACCTTC. This sequence encodes CASSSSEGANYGYTF.

The J gene is TRBJ1-2, the V gene TRBV28; tentative D call: TRBD1 (5 bases). CDR3 length: 15 amino acids. From germline, CDR1 is MDHEN and CDR2 SYDVKM. V was trimmed by 5 bases and J by 5 bases, leaving 18 bases between them. The CDR3 region is CASSRGWKGFYGYTF. The CDR3 nucleotides read TGTGCCAGCAGTAGAGGGTGGAAGGGGTTTTATGGCTACACCTTC.

V gene TRBV7-9 combines with J gene TRBJ2-5, with D possibly matching TRBD2 (5 bases). The germline CDR1 and CDR2 sequences are SEHNR and FQNEAQ (reference sequence). This CDR3 contains 14 residues. V gave up 5 bases and J gave up 5 bases, with 15 bases separating them. This CDR3 reads CASSAEASPETQYF. CDR3 coding DNA: TGTGCCAGCAGCGCCGAAGCTAGCCCGGAGACCCAGTACTTC.

V is TRBV19 and J is TRBJ2-3; no firm D call. The CDR3 loop spans 14 amino acids. The V gene lost 3 bases and the J gene lost 1 base, with 8 bases spanning the gap. Germline loops: CDR1 LNHDA, CDR2 SQIVND (reference sequence). CDR3 sequence: CASSIKIGTDTQYF. The DNA for the CDR3 is TGTGCCAGTAGTATTAAGATTGGCACAGATACGCAGTATTTT.

J is TRBJ1-1 and V is TRBV29-1; D unclear. The CDR3 extends over 13 amino acids. CDR1 SQVTM and CDR2 ANQGSEA come from the germline V gene. V dropped 5 bases and J dropped 1 base, with 11 bases sitting between them. The CDR3 nucleotides read TGCAGCGTTCGGGAGACTCGGAACACTGAAGCTTTCTTT. This sequence encodes CSVRETRNTEAFF.

The V call is TRBV7-2, the J call TRBJ2-3; no reliable D call. The CDR3 has 12 residues. Germline-derived CDR1 and CDR2 are SGHTA and FQGNSA. The V end lost 2 bases, the J end lost 6 bases, and 6 bases lay between the germline ends. The CDR3 sequence is CASSLNRDTQYF. For the CDR3, the DNA is TGTGCCAGCAGCTTAAATAGGGATACGCAGTATTTT.

V gene TRBV6-1 combines with J gene TRBJ1-5, with no clear D. CDR1 is MNHNS and CDR2 is SASEGT in the germline V gene. V was trimmed by 0 bases and J by 7 bases, leaving 10 bases between them. CDR3 size: 14 residues. The CDR3 nucleotides read TGTGCCAGCAGTGAAGCGCTTCTACAGCAGCCCCAGCATTTT. It codes for CASSEALLQQPQHF.

This clone is a singleton in its sample. The rearrangement joins TRBV18 to TRBJ2-1, with a tentative D call TRBD2 (6 bases). Germline lookup yields CDR1 KGHSH and CDR2 LQKENI. V was pared by 10 bases and J by 10 bases, with 23 bases between. The CDR3 runs 14 residues. The CDR3 sequence: CAILIPATAGEQFF. The CDR3 coding sequence is TGTGCCATCCTGATCCCGGCTACCGCGGGGGAGCAGTTCTTC.

This chain links TRBV7-9 with TRBJ2-3; 7 nucleotides agree with TRBD2. Germline CDR1 and CDR2: SEHNR and FQNEAQ (reference sequence). V gave up 1 base and J gave up 2 bases; unmatched junction bases: 6. This CDR3 spans 16 amino acids. CDR3 DNA sequence: TGTGCCAGCAGCTTAGGAGGGAGGGTTGTCACAGATACGCAGTATTTT. It specifies CASSLGGRVVTDTQYF.